This is a list of T cell receptor beta chains from one sample in a study of blood T cell repertoires in COVID-19. Clones were read by immunoSEQ multiplex PCR, and TCRdb kept only the in-frame ones, dropping some. The data contain more than 50,000 clones, around nine tenths of them singletons. The material sequenced was peripheral blood. The receptors here all came from a human donor in a cohort sampled during active COVID-19. The CDR3 runs from the conserved cysteine through the conserved F or W. Fields, in order: J gene, D gene, V gene, CDR3 protein. A D gene is named only where the DNA matches it firmly.

j_call: TRBJ1-2
d_call: .
v_call: TRBV30
cdr3_aa: CAWSVGTGYGYTF

j_call: TRBJ1-2
d_call: .
v_call: TRBV7-6
cdr3_aa: CASSLVEDSLLPDTF

j_call: TRBJ2-7
d_call: .
v_call: TRBV6-2/TRBV6-3
cdr3_aa: CASSYPPGAYEQYF

j_call: TRBJ2-2
d_call: TRBD1
v_call: TRBV28
cdr3_aa: CASNPFRDSLSNTGELFF

j_call: TRBJ2-3
d_call: TRBD2
v_call: TRBV4-2
cdr3_aa: CASSQEAGLSKYGQYF

j_call: TRBJ2-7
d_call: .
v_call: TRBV9
cdr3_aa: CASSQAAGSYEQYF

j_call: TRBJ2-7
d_call: TRBD2
v_call: TRBV13
cdr3_aa: CASSFSGGAKGEQYF

j_call: TRBJ1-6
d_call: .
v_call: TRBV18
cdr3_aa: CASRQVVGSYNSPLHF

j_call: TRBJ2-3
d_call: TRBD2
v_call: TRBV7-6
cdr3_aa: CASSPRSGRATDTQYF

j_call: TRBJ1-6
d_call: .
v_call: TRBV27
cdr3_aa: CASRTISYNSPLHF

j_call: TRBJ1-1
d_call: TRBD1
v_call: TRBV7-3
cdr3_aa: CASSLLPGTAEAFF

j_call: TRBJ2-1
d_call: .
v_call: TRBV27
cdr3_aa: CASSFGSSYNEQFF

j_call: TRBJ2-1
d_call: TRBD2
v_call: TRBV4-2
cdr3_aa: CASSQELADLYNEQFF

j_call: TRBJ2-3
d_call: .
v_call: TRBV19
cdr3_aa: CASSIYTTSTDTQYF

j_call: TRBJ2-7
d_call: .
v_call: TRBV2
cdr3_aa: CAAVRGYNEQYF

j_call: TRBJ2-1
d_call: .
v_call: TRBV18
cdr3_aa: CASSPPDTSSYNEQFF

j_call: TRBJ2-7
d_call: TRBD1
v_call: TRBV29-1
cdr3_aa: CSVDLGTGGYEQYF

j_call: TRBJ1-4
d_call: .
v_call: TRBV11-2
cdr3_aa: CASSFVGEKLFF

j_call: TRBJ1-2
d_call: .
v_call: TRBV6-5
cdr3_aa: CASSYGRQNYNGYTF

j_call: TRBJ2-1
d_call: TRBD2
v_call: TRBV6-5
cdr3_aa: CASSSSGTLNEQFF

j_call: TRBJ2-6
d_call: .
v_call: TRBV28
cdr3_aa: CASSLRSSGANVLTF

j_call: TRBJ2-7
d_call: TRBD1
v_call: TRBV7-8
cdr3_aa: CASSPGQGKFEQYF

j_call: TRBJ2-1
d_call: .
v_call: TRBV19
cdr3_aa: CASRAGYNEQFF

j_call: TRBJ2-5
d_call: TRBD1
v_call: TRBV3-1/TRBV3-2
cdr3_aa: CASSQYSTPGGETQYF

j_call: TRBJ2-1
d_call: TRBD2
v_call: TRBV6-6
cdr3_aa: CASSSGAGGLNEQFF

j_call: TRBJ2-7
d_call: .
v_call: TRBV11-2
cdr3_aa: CASSLVDSYEQYF